The rows below give T cell receptor beta chains drawn from one sample of a study of shared clonotypes between healthy human individuals. The data were produced by immunoSEQ multiplex PCR, yet TCRdb's version contains in-frame clones alone and is incomplete. The top ten hold around 0.1% of the sample, which has 660,000 or so clones, about 95% seen once. What was sequenced was naive CD8+ T cells sorted from blood. These receptor sequences come from a woman aged 30 to 39 in good health. The CDR3 runs from the conserved cysteine through the conserved F or W. The D gene is left open where the match is weak. A clone size is listed for some rows: how often the clone was seen (once, few, many), or a class if it is expanded.

d_call	j_call	v_call	clone_size	cdr3_nt	cdr3_aa
-	TRBJ2-7	TRBV4-2	-	TGTGCCAGCAGCCAAGAAGGTCAGGAGGCGAGCTCCTACGAGCAGTACTTC	CASSQEGQEASSYEQYF
-	TRBJ1-2	TRBV4-1	-	TGCGCCAGCAGCCAAGGGCAGACATATGGCTACACCTTC	CASSQGQTYGYTF
-	TRBJ1-5	TRBV6-1	-	TGTGCCAGCAGTGAATGGGGGGATCGTGATCAGCCCCAGCATTTT	CASSEWGDRDQPQHF
-	TRBJ2-3	TRBV7-9	-	TGTGCCAGCAGCTTAGCTTCGCAGGGATTCACAGATACGCAGTATTTT	CASSLASQGFTDTQYF
TRBD2	TRBJ2-6	TRBV28	-	TGTGCCAGCAGTTCGGTTGGACTAGCGGGGGGGTCTAGGGCCAACGTCCTGACTTTC	CASSSVGLAGGSRANVLTF
-	TRBJ2-1	TRBV27	-	TGTGCCAGCAGTTTATCGGGGGTCGGCAGTTACAATGAGCAGTTCTTC	CASSLSGVGSYNEQFF
TRBD1	TRBJ2-7	TRBV6-1	once	TGTGCCAGCAGCGCACCCGGGACAGGCTTCTACGAGCAGTACTTC	CASSAPGTGFYEQYF
TRBD2	TRBJ2-1	TRBV19	-	TGTGCCAGTAGTATTGGCGGGGGGAATGAGCAGTTCTTC	CASSIGGGNEQFF
-	TRBJ2-3	TRBV5-4	-	TGTGCCAGCAACCTGGGGCGGTTTACAGATACGCAGTATTTT	CASNLGRFTDTQYF
-	TRBJ2-1	TRBV27	-	TGTGCCAGCAGTTTCGGGTCTAACAATGAGCAGTTCTTC	CASSFGSNNEQFF
TRBD2	TRBJ2-1	TRBV5-4	-	TGTGCCAGCAGGGTGGGAGGGAGCTCCTACAATGAGCAGTTCTTC	CASRVGGSSYNEQFF
TRBD1	TRBJ2-2	TRBV7-8	-	TGTGCCAGCAGCTCGGACAGGGGGCGAACCGGGGAGCTGTTTTTT	CASSSDRGRTGELFF
TRBD2	TRBJ2-7	TRBV4-1	-	TGCGCCAGCAGCCAAAAACTCGACCCTAGCGGGAGTTTATACGAGCAGTACTTC	CASSQKLDPSGSLYEQYF
-	TRBJ2-3	TRBV30	-	TGTGCCTGGAGTGTGGGTCCAGATACGCAGTATTTT	CAWSVGPDTQYF
TRBD1	TRBJ2-3	TRBV19	-	TGTGCCAGTAGCTCGACCGGGACAGGGTCTAGCACAGATACGCAGTATTTT	CASSSTGTGSSTDTQYF
-	TRBJ1-1	TRBV28	-	TGTGCCAGCAGTTTTCTGCAGGGATGGAACACTGAAGCTTTCTTT	CASSFLQGWNTEAFF
TRBD1	TRBJ1-5	TRBV27	-	TGTGCCAGCAGTTATACAGGGGGCGGGGATCAGCCCCAGCATTTT	CASSYTGGGDQPQHF
-	TRBJ2-1	TRBV28	-	TGTGCCAGCATTTCTGCCGGACAATACAATGAGCAGTTCTTC	CASISAGQYNEQFF
-	TRBJ1-5	TRBV6-5	-	TGTGCCAGCAGTTACGGGCAGGCAAATCAGCCCCAGCATTTT	CASSYGQANQPQHF
-	TRBJ1-4	TRBV28	-	TGTGCCAGCAGTTTAGGGCCGCGGGGCATCGGTAATGAAAAACTGTTTTTT	CASSLGPRGIGNEKLFF
TRBD1	TRBJ1-2	TRBV27	-	TGTGCCAGCAGTCTGCAGGGGGCCAACTATGGCTACACCTTC	CASSLQGANYGYTF
-	TRBJ1-5	TRBV10-3	-	TGTGCCATCAGTGAAAGCAATCAGCCCCAGCATTTT	CAISESNQPQHF
TRBD2	TRBJ2-1	TRBV5-4	-	TGTGCCAGCAGCTACGAATGGACTAGCGGGATTACTGAGCAGTTCTTC	CASSYEWTSGITEQFF
-	TRBJ2-7	TRBV25-1	-	TGTGCCAGCAGTGAATTGCGCGTGGGAGGGGGCGAGCAGTACTTC	CASSELRVGGGEQYF
-	TRBJ2-7	TRBV27	-	TGTGCCAGCAGTTTCACCGAGTATCCCTACGAGCAGTACTTC	CASSFTEYPYEQYF
TRBD1	TRBJ2-5	TRBV5-1	-	TGCGCCAGCAGCTTGGGAGACAGGGGGCGTTGGGAGACCCAGTACTTC	CASSLGDRGRWETQYF
TRBD2	TRBJ2-7	TRBV13	-	TGTGCCAGCAGCCAAGGGACTAGCTCATCCTACGAGCAGTACTTC	CASSQGTSSSYEQYF
TRBD1	TRBJ1-1	TRBV10-2	-	TGCGCCAGCAGCGAAACCGGGACAGGGTTTAGCATGAACACTGAAGCTTTCTTT	CASSETGTGFSMNTEAFF
TRBD1	TRBJ2-3	TRBV19	-	TGTGCCAGTAGTACCACAGGGGCCCACACAGATACGCAGTATTTT	CASSTTGAHTDTQYF
TRBD2	TRBJ2-3	TRBV19	-	TGTGCCAGTAGTACCCGACTAGCGGGAGTAGATACGCAGTATTTT	CASSTRLAGVDTQYF
TRBD2	TRBJ2-4	TRBV28	-	TGTGCCAGCAGTTTAATAGCGGGAGGTAGAGCCAAAAACATTCAGTACTTC	CASSLIAGGRAKNIQYF
-	TRBJ2-1	TRBV27	-	TGTGCCAGCAGCCTGGGAGGGGGGATCAATGAGCAGTTCTTC	CASSLGGGINEQFF